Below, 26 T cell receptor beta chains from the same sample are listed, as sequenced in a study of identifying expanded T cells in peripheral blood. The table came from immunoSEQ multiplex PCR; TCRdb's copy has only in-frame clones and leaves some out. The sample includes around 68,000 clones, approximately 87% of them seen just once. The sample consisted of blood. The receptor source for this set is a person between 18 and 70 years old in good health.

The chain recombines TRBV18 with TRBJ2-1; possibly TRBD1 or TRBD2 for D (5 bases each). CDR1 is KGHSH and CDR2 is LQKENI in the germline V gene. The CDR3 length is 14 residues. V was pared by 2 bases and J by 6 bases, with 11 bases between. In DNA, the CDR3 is TGTGCCAGCTCACCAAGAATAGGGACCAATGAGCAGTTCTTC. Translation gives CASSPRIGTNEQFF.

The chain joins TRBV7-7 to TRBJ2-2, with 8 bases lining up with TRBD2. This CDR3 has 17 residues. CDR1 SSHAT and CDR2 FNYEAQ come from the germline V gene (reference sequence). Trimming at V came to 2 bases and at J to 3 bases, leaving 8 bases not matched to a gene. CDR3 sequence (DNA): TGTGCCAGCAGCTTATCCAGCGGGGGTGTTTACACCGGGGAGCTGTTTTTT. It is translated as CASSLSSGGVYTGELFF.

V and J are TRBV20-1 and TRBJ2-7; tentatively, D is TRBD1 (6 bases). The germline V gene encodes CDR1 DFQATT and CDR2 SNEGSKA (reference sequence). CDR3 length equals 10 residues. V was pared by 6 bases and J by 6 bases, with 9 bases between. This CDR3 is CSAPRGEQYF. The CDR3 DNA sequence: TGCAGTGCCCCCAGGGGCGAGCAGTACTTC.

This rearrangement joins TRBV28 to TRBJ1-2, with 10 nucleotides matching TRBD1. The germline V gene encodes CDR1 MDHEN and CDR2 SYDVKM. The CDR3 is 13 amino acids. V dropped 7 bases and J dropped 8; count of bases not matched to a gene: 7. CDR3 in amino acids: CASIGGQGLGYTF. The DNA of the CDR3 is TGTGCCAGCATCGGGGGACAGGGGTTAGGCTACACCTTC.

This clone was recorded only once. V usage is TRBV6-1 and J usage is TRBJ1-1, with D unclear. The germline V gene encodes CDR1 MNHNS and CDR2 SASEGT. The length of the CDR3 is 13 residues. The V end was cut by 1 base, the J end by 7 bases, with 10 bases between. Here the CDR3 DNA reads TGTGCCAGCAGTGAAGGATCGGAAAATGAAGCTTTCTTT. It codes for CASSEGSENEAFF.

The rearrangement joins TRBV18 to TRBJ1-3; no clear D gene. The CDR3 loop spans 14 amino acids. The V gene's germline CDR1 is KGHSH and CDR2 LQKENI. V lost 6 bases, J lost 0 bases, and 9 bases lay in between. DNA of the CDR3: TGTGCCAGCTCCCAAGAAAACTCTGGAAACACCATATATTTT. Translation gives CASSQENSGNTIYF.

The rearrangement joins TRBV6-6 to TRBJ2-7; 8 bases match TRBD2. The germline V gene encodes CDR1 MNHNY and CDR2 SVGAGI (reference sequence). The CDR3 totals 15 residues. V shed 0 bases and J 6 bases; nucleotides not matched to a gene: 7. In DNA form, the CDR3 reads TGTGCCAGCAGTTACTCGGGGAGGCTAGCGGGCGAGCAGTACTTC. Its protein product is CASSYSGRLAGEQYF.

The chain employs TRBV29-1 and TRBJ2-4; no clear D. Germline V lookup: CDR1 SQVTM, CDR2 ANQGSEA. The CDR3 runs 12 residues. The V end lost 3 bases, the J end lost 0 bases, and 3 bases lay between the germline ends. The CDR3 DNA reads TGCAGCGTTGACCTAGCCAAAAACATTCAGTACTTC. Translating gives CSVDLAKNIQYF.

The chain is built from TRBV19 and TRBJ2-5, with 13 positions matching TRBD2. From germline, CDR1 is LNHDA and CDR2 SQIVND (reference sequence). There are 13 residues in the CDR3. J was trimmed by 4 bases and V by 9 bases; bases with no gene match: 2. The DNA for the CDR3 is TGTGCCAGCAGACTAGCGGGGGGAGAGACCCAGTACTTC. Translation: CASRLAGGETQYF.

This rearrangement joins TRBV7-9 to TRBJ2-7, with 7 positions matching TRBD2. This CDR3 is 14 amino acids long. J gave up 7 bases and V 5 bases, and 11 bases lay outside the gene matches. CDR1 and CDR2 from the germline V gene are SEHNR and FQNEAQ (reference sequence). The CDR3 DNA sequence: TGTGCCAGCAGCCTCGAAGGCCCAGCGGGAGAGCAGTACTTC. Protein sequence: CASSLEGPAGEQYF.

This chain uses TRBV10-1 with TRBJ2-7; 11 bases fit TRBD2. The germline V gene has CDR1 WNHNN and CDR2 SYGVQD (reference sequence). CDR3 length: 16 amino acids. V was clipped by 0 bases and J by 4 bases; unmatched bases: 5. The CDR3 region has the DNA TGCGCCAGCAGTGAGTCTACTAGCGGGAGTTTGTACGAGCAGTACTTC. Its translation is CASSESTSGSLYEQYF.

The CDR3 DNA reads TGTGCCAGCATACCGAGCGGGACAGGCCCCTACGAGCAGTACTTC. Translating it yields CASIPSGTGPYEQYF. The rearrangement joins TRBV7-3 to TRBJ2-7; D might be TRBD1 (8 bases). The CDR3 contains 15 residues. Germline CDR1 is SGHTA and CDR2 is FQGTGA. Trimming pared 7 bases from V and 2 bases from J, leaving 18 bases between.

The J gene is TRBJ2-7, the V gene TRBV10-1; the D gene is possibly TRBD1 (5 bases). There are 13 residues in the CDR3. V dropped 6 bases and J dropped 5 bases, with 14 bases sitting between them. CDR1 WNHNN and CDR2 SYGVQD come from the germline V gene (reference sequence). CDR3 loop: CASRDQGFDEQYF. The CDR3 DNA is TGCGCCAGCAGGGACCAGGGTTTCGACGAGCAGTACTTC.

CDR3 nucleotides: TGCGCCAGCAGTGAGTCCCATTCGGGAGCAACTAATGAAAAACTGTTTTTT. Amino acids: CASSESHSGATNEKLFF. The chain recombines TRBV10-2 with TRBJ1-4, with D unresolved. Germline V gene data show CDR1 as WSHSY and CDR2 as SAAADI. The V end was cut by 0 bases, the J end by 0 bases, with 11 bases between. The CDR3 runs 17 residues.

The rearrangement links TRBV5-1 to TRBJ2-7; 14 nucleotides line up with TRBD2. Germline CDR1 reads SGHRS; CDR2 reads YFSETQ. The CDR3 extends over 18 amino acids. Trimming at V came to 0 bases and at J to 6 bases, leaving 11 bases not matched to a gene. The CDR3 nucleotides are TGCGCCAGCAGCTTGGAGGTATCGACTAGCGGGGGGGCGAGCGAGCAGTACTTC. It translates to CASSLEVSTSGGASEQYF.

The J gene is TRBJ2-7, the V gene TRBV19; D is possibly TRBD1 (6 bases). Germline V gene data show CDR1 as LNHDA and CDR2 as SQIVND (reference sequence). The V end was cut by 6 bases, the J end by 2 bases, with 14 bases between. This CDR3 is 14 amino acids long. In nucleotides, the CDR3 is TGTGCCAGTAGAACCACAGGGATCACCTACGAGCAGTACTTC. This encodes CASRTTGITYEQYF. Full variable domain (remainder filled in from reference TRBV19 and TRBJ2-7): DGGITQSPKYLFRKEGQNVTLSCEQNLNHDAMYWYRQDPGQGLRLIYYSQIVNDFQKGDIAEGYSVSREKKESFPLTVTSAQKNPTAFYLCASRTTGITYEQYFGPGTRLTVT.

CDR3 sequence (DNA): TGTGCCAGTTCGTCCGGGAGGAACACTGAAGCTTTCTTT. Its protein is CASSSGRNTEAFF. The chain carries TRBV19 and TRBJ1-1; D not certain. Trimming pared 8 bases from V and 1 base from J, leaving 11 bases between. Germline V CDR1 and CDR2: LNHDA, SQIVND (reference sequence). There are 13 residues in the CDR3. The variable domain in full, with the rest retrieved from reference TRBV19 and TRBJ1-1, is DGGITQSPKYLFRKEGQNVTLSCEQNLNHDAMYWYRQDPGQGLRLIYYSQIVNDFQKGDIAEGYSVSREKKESFPLTVTSAQKNPTAFYLCASSSGRNTEAFFGQGTRLTVV.

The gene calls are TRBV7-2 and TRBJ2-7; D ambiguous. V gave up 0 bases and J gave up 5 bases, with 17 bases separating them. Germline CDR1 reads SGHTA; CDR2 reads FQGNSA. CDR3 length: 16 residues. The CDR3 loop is CASSLASGQLVNEQYF. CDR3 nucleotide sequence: TGTGCCAGCAGCTTAGCGTCTGGGCAATTAGTCAACGAGCAGTACTTC.

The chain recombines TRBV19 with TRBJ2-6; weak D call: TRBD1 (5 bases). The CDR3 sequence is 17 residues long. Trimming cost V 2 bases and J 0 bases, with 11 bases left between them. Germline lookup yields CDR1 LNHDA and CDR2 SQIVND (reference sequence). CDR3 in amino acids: CASSIQGSFSGANVLTF. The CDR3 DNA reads TGTGCCAGTAGTATACAGGGCAGTTTCTCTGGGGCCAACGTCCTGACTTTC.

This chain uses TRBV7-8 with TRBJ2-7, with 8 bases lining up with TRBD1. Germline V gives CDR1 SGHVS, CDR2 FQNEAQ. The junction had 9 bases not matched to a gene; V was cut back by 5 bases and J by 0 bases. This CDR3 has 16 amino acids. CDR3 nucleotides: TGTGCCAGCAGCATGGAAGGACAGGGCCCCTCCTACGAGCAGTACTTC. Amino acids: CASSMEGQGPSYEQYF.

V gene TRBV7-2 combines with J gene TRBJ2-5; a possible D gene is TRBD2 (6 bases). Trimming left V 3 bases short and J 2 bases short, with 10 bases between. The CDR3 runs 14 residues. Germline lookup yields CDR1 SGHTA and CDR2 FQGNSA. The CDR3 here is CASSLGGRQETQYF. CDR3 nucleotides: TGTGCCAGCAGCTTGGGGGGTAGGCAAGAGACCCAGTACTTC.

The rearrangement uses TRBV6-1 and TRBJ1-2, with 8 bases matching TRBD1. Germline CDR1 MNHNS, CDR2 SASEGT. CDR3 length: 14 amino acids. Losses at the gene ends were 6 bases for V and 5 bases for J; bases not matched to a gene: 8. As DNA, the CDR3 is TGTGCCAGCAGGACCGGACAGGGAGTATATGGCTACACCTTC. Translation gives CASRTGQGVYGYTF.

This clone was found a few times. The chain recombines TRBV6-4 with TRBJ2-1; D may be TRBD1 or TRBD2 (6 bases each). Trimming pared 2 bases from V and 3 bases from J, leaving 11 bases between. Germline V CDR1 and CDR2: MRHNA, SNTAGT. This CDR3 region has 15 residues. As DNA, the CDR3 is TGTGCCAGCAGTGACATTGGAGGGGGCTACAATGAGCAGTTCTTC. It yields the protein CASSDIGGGYNEQFF.

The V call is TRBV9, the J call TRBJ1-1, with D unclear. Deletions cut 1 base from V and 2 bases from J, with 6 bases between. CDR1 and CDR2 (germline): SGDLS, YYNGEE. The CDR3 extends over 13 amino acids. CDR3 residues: CASSVLDNTEAFF. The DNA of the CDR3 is TGTGCCAGCAGCGTATTAGACAACACTGAAGCTTTCTTT.

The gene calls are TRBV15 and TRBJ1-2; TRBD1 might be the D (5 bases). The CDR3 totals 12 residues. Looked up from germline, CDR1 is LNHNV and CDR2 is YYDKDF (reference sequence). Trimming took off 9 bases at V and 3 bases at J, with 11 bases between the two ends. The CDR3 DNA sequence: TGTGCCACAGGGGTGGCTGACTATGGCTACACCTTC. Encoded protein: CATGVADYGYTF.

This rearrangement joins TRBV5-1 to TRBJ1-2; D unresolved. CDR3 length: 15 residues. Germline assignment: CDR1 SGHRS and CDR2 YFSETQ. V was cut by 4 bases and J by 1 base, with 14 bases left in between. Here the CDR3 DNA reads TGCGCCAGCAGCCTTGGCCCGACGGGTAACTATGGCTACACCTTC. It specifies CASSLGPTGNYGYTF.